Each of the 24 T cell receptor beta chains below was sequenced from the same sample in a study of blood T cell repertoires in COVID-19. Clones were read by immunoSEQ multiplex PCR, and TCRdb kept only the in-frame ones, dropping some. The table includes more than 55,000 clones, 85% to 90% detected once. Material: peripheral blood. These receptors were obtained from a human donor with active COVID-19. The donor label of this sample is uncertain.

V usage is TRBV5-4 and J usage is TRBJ2-1, with TRBD1 as a possible D gene (5 bases). This CDR3 is built from 15 residues. Germline CDR1 is SGHNT and CDR2 is YYREEE (reference sequence). Trimming cost V 0 bases and J 6 bases, with 13 bases left between them. The CDR3 DNA reads TGTGCCAGCAGCTTGGGCAGGGCGGATGGCAATGAGCAGTTCTTC. Encoded protein: CASSLGRADGNEQFF.

This chain uses TRBV7-8 with TRBJ2-7; tentative D call: TRBD1 (6 bases). Trimming took off 4 bases at V and 5 bases at J, with 9 bases between the two ends. This CDR3 is built from 12 residues. Germline V lookup: CDR1 SGHVS, CDR2 FQNEAQ. The CDR3, as DNA: TGTGCCAGCAGCTCAGGGACAAACGAGCAGTACTTC. As protein: CASSSGTNEQYF.

The chain links TRBV7-2 to TRBJ2-3; 11 bases are shared with TRBD2. The germline gives CDR1 SGHTA, CDR2 FQGNSA. The CDR3 contains 17 residues. V lost 0 bases to trimming and J lost 7 bases; unmatched junction nucleotides: 9. This CDR3 is CASSLAPLAGGINTQYF. CDR3 DNA: TGTGCCAGCAGCTTAGCGCCCCTAGCGGGAGGAATTAATACGCAGTATTTT.

The chain couples TRBV5-1 to TRBJ2-5; 10 positions agree with TRBD2. The CDR3 length is 15 residues. The J segment lost 2 bases and the V segment lost 3 bases, leaving 4 bases of the junction unmatched. Germline V gene sequence: CDR1 SGHRS, CDR2 YFSETQ. This CDR3 is CASSYPSGGQETQYF. CDR3 in DNA: TGCGCCAGCAGCTATCCTAGCGGGGGACAAGAGACCCAGTACTTC. Supplemented by reference TRBV5-1 and TRBJ2-5, the full variable domain reads KAGVTQTPRYLIKTRGQQVTLSCSPISGHRSVSWYQQTPGQGLQFLFEYFSETQRNKGNFPGRFSGRQFSNSRSEMNVSTLELGDSALYLCASSYPSGGQETQYFGPGTRLLVL.

This chain links TRBV14 with TRBJ2-2; 9 bases match TRBD1. The CDR3 covers 15 residues. The germline CDR1 and CDR2 sequences are SGHDN and FVKESK. V lost 1 base and J lost 6; bases outside the gene matches: 3. CDR3 DNA sequence: TGTGCCAGCAGCCAAGCCGGGACAGGGCCCGGGGAGCTGTTTTTT. Its translation is CASSQAGTGPGELFF.

CDR3 protein: CASSLLAGAHEQYF. The DNA of the CDR3 is TGTGCCAGCAGTTTACTAGCGGGAGCCCACGAGCAGTACTTC. This chain uses TRBV28 with TRBJ2-7, with TRBD2 matching 10 bases. V lost 2 bases and J lost 5; bases outside the gene matches: 3. This CDR3 region has 14 residues. Per germline, CDR1 MDHEN and CDR2 SYDVKM.

The chain joins TRBV27 to TRBJ1-2; 7 bases map to TRBD1. This CDR3 comprises 16 residues. CDR1 is MNHEY, CDR2 SMNVEV, per germline (reference sequence). J gave up 8 bases and V 4 bases, and 16 bases lay outside the gene matches. CDR3 amino acids: CASSSRTGTSSGGYTF. CDR3 sequence (DNA): TGTGCCAGCAGTTCGAGGACAGGTACTTCAAGTGGCGGCTACACCTTC.

V and J are TRBV5-1 and TRBJ2-2; maybe TRBD1 (6 bases). Germline-derived CDR1 and CDR2 are SGHRS and YFSETQ. The CDR3 contains 15 residues. Deletions cut 2 bases from V and 3 bases from J, with 11 bases between. The chain's CDR3 is CASSFWDIDTGELFF. CDR3 nucleotide sequence: TGCGCCAGCAGCTTCTGGGACATCGACACCGGGGAGCTGTTTTTT.

The table lists this clone with a count of one. The V call is TRBV10-3, the J call TRBJ2-7; 10 bases are shared with TRBD2. After removal of 2 bases from V and 0 bases from J, the junction contained 4 bases not matched to a gene. Germline CDR1 ENHRY, CDR2 SYGVKD. This CDR3 contains 16 residues. In DNA form, the CDR3 reads TGTGCCATCAGTGAGCAGCGGGGGGGGAACTCCTACGAGCAGTACTTC. This codes for CAISEQRGGNSYEQYF.

The V call is TRBV27, the J call TRBJ1-1, with TRBD1 as a possible D gene (6 bases). This CDR3 region has 13 residues. The germline V gene encodes CDR1 MNHEY and CDR2 SMNVEV (reference sequence). Trimming stripped 2 bases from V and 5 bases from J, with 9 bases between. In DNA form, the CDR3 reads TGTGCCAGCAGTTTACAGGGGCCGACTGAAGCTTTCTTT. Its protein is CASSLQGPTEAFF.

The V gene is TRBV19, the J gene TRBJ1-6, with a tentative D call TRBD1 (5 bases). Trimming stripped 5 bases from V and 5 bases from J, with 10 bases between. This CDR3 region has 14 residues. The V gene's germline CDR1 is LNHDA and CDR2 SQIVND (reference sequence). Here the CDR3 reads CASSPQGNNSPLHF. The DNA for the CDR3 is TGTGCCAGTAGTCCCCAGGGAAATAATTCACCCCTCCACTTT.

V gene TRBV5-1 combines with J gene TRBJ2-5; 8 nucleotides line up with TRBD2. Germline lookup yields CDR1 SGHRS and CDR2 YFSETQ. J was trimmed by 2 bases and V by 5 bases; bases with no gene match: 8. The CDR3 spans 15 residues. CDR3 sequence: CASRSTSGIQETQYF. Written as DNA, the CDR3 is TGCGCCAGCAGATCCACTAGCGGAATACAAGAGACCCAGTACTTC.

The rearrangement joins TRBV3-1 (or the pseudogene TRBV3-2) to TRBJ2-2; 8 bases match TRBD1. Germline V lookup: CDR1 LGHDT, CDR2 YNNKEL (reference sequence). The CDR3 is 16 amino acids. Unmatched junction bases numbered 7, after V lost 2 bases and J lost 5 bases. CDR3 nucleotide sequence: TGTGCCAGCAGCCAAAGGACAGGGTTTCGGACCGGGGAGCTGTTTTTT. Translating it yields CASSQRTGFRTGELFF.

The J gene is TRBJ1-4, the V gene TRBV5-1; D possibly corresponds to TRBD1 (5 bases). This CDR3 is built from 14 residues. Germline lookup yields CDR1 SGHRS and CDR2 YFSETQ. V gave up 0 bases and J gave up 6 bases, with 9 bases separating them. The CDR3 nucleotides read TGCGCCAGCAGCTTGGAAAGGGGCGATGAAAAACTGTTTTTT. This gives the protein CASSLERGDEKLFF.

The chain employs TRBV4-2 and TRBJ2-5; TRBD2 agrees at 9 bases. The CDR3 runs to 16 residues. Trimming removed 0 bases from V and 4 bases from J; junction bases left unmatched: 6. Germline CDR1 is LGHNA and CDR2 is YNFKEQ. This CDR3 reads CASSQDALAGLETQYF. The CDR3 region has the DNA TGTGCCAGCAGCCAAGATGCCCTAGCGGGGCTAGAGACCCAGTACTTC.

This chain links TRBV5-1 with TRBJ1-1; D gene uncertain. Germline-derived CDR1 and CDR2 are SGHRS and YFSETQ. CDR3 length: 13 residues. V was shortened by 7 bases and J by 1 base, with 11 bases between the two germline ends. The CDR3 sequence is CASAWERNTEAFF. The CDR3 bases are TGCGCCAGCGCGTGGGAGAGGAACACTGAAGCTTTCTTT. The full variable domain, rest sourced from reference TRBV5-1 and TRBJ1-1, is KAGVTQTPRYLIKTRGQQVTLSCSPISGHRSVSWYQQTPGQGLQFLFEYFSETQRNKGNFPGRFSGRQFSNSRSEMNVSTLELGDSALYLCASAWERNTEAFFGQGTRLTVV.

The chain is built from TRBV7-2 and TRBJ1-4; D perhaps matches TRBD1 (6 bases). The length of the CDR3 is 15 residues. V lost 5 bases and J lost 8, with 18 bases in between. The germline V gene encodes CDR1 SGHTA and CDR2 FQGNSA. The CDR3 bases are TGTGCCAGCAGCGAGAACAGGGTGGGTCTAGAAAAACTGTTTTTT. Protein product: CASSENRVGLEKLFF.

The V call is TRBV9, the J call TRBJ2-1, with no clear D. The germline CDR1 and CDR2 sequences are SGDLS and YYNGEE. V gave up 0 bases and J gave up 1 base, with 8 bases separating them. CDR3 length: 15 amino acids. CDR3 protein: CASSVASQSYNEQFF. The CDR3 coding sequence is TGTGCCAGCAGCGTAGCAAGTCAGTCCTACAATGAGCAGTTCTTC.

Concerning this clone: The same CDR3 can be traced to other DNA sequences in this sample. The chain links TRBV27 to TRBJ2-3; D may be TRBD1 (6 bases). From germline, CDR1 is MNHEY and CDR2 SMNVEV (reference sequence). Trimming took off 3 bases at V and 0 bases at J, with 7 bases between the two ends. The length of the CDR3 is 14 residues. CDR3 region: CASSLGASTDTQYF. DNA of the CDR3: TGTGCCAGCAGTTTGGGGGCTAGCACAGATACGCAGTATTTT.

The chain joins TRBV2 to TRBJ1-6; no reliable D call. The CDR3 runs to 15 residues. Germline lookup yields CDR1 SNHLY and CDR2 FYNNEI. V was cut by 6 bases and J by 7 bases, with 16 bases left in between. The CDR3, as DNA: TGTGCCAGCAGCGAGGGTCCTAAAGGAAATTCACCCCTCCACTTT. It is translated as CASSEGPKGNSPLHF.

This clone appeared once. The chain joins TRBV30 to TRBJ2-7; 8 nucleotides agree with TRBD1. This CDR3 spans 13 amino acids. The V gene's germline CDR1 is GTSNPN and CDR2 SVGIG (reference sequence). With V trimmed by 4 bases and J by 1 base, 3 bases remained unmatched. The CDR3 spells CAWNRGNSYEQYF. CDR3 DNA sequence: TGTGCCTGGAACAGGGGGAATTCCTACGAGCAGTACTTC.

The rearrangement links TRBV28 to TRBJ2-7; 9 bases map to TRBD2. After removal of 6 bases from V and 1 base from J, the junction contained 13 bases not matched to a gene. The CDR3 consists of 17 residues. Germline values: CDR1 MDHEN, CDR2 SYDVKM. The CDR3 loop is CASSRPPLAGTSYEQYF. As DNA, the CDR3 is TGTGCCAGCAGCCGCCCCCCTCTAGCGGGGACGTCCTACGAGCAGTACTTC.

This clone is a singleton in its sample. J is TRBJ2-1 and V is TRBV7-6; 14 bases line up with TRBD2. The ends lost 5 bases at V and 5 bases at J; junction bases unmatched: 11. Germline CDR1 and CDR2: SGHVS and FNYEAQ. CDR3 size: 18 residues. DNA of the CDR3: TGTGCCAGCAGCGCATTAGGACTAGCGGGGGGACCGGACAATGAGCAGTTCTTC. Translating it yields CASSALGLAGGPDNEQFF.

This clone showed up just once. The chain recombines TRBV7-3 with TRBJ1-1; 10 nucleotides line up with TRBD1. V lost 5 bases and J lost 6; bases outside the gene matches: 3. CDR1 and CDR2 from the germline V gene are SGHTA and FQGTGA. The CDR3 contains 13 residues. The CDR3 sequence: CASSGGTGAEAFF. The CDR3 DNA reads as TGTGCCAGCAGCGGCGGGACAGGGGCTGAAGCTTTCTTT.